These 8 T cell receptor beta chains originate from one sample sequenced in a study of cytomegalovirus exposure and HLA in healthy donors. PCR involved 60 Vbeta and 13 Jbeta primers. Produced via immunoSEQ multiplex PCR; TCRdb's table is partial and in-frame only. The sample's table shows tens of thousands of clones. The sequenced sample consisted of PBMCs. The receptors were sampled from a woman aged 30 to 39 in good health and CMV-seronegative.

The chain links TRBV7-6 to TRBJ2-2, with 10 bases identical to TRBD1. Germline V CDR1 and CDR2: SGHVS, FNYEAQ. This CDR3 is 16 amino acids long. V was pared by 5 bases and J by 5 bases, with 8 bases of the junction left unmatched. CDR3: CASSVSTGGITGELFF. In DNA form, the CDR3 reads TGTGCCAGCAGCGTATCGACAGGGGGCATTACCGGGGAGCTGTTTTTT.

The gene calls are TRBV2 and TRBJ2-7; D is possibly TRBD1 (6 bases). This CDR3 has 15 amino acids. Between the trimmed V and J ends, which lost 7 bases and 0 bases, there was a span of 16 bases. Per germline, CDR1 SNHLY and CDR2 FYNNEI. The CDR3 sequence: CASTPGQSYSYEQYF. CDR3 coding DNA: TGTGCCAGCACCCCAGGACAGTCATACTCCTACGAGCAGTACTTC.

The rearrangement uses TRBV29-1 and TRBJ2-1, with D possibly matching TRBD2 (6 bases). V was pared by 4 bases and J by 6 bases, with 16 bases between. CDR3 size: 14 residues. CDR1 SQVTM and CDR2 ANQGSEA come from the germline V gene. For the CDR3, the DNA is TGCAGCGTTGCAGGACTATCCCGGCTCAATGAGCAGTTCTTC. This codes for CSVAGLSRLNEQFF.

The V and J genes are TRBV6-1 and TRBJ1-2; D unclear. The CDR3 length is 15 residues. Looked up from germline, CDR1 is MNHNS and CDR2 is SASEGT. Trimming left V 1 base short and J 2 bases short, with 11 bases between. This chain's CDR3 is CASSEVGGSNYGYTF. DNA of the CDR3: TGTGCCAGCAGTGAAGTTGGAGGGTCCAACTATGGCTACACCTTC.

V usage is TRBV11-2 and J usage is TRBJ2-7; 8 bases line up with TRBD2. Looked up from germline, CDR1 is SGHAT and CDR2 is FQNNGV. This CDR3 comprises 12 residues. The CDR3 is CASSSPTGTSSV. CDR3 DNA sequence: TGTGCCAGCAGCTCACCTACCGGGACTAGTAGCGTC.

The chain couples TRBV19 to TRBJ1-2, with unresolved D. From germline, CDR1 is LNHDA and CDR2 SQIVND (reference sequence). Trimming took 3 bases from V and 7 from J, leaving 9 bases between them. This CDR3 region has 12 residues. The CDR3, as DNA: TGTGCCAGTAGTATTACGGGTGGTGGCTACACCTTC. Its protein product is CASSITGGGYTF.

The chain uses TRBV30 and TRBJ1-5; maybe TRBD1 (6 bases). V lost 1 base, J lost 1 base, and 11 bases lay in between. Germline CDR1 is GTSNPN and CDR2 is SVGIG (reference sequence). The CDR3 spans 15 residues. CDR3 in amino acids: CAWSEGGASNQPQHF. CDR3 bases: TGTGCCTGGAGTGAGGGGGGGGCCAGCAATCAGCCCCAGCATTTT.

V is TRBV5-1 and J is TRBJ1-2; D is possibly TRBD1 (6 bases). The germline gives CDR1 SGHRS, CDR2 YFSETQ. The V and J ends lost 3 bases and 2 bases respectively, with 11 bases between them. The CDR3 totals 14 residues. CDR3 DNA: TGCGCCAGCAGCTCCGGACAGACCAACTATGGCTACACCTTC. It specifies CASSSGQTNYGYTF.